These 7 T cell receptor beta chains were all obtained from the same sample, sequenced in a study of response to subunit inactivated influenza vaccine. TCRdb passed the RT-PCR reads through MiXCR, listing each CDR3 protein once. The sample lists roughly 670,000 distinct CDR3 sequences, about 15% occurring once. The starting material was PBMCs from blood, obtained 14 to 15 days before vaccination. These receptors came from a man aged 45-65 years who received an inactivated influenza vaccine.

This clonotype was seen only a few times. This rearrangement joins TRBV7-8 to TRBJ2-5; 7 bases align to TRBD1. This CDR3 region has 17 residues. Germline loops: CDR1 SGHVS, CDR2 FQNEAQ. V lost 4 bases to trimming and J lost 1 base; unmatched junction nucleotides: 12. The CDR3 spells CASSSTSGTAGQETQYF. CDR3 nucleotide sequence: TGTGCCAGCAGCTCTACCTCCGGGACAGCCGGCCAAGAGACCCAGTACTTC.

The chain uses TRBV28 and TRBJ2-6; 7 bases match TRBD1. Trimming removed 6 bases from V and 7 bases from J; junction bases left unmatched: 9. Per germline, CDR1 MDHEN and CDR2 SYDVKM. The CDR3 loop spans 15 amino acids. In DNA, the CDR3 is TGTGCCAGCAGCACCCGGACAGGTTACGCCAACGTCCTGACTTTC. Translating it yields CASSTRTGYANVLTF.

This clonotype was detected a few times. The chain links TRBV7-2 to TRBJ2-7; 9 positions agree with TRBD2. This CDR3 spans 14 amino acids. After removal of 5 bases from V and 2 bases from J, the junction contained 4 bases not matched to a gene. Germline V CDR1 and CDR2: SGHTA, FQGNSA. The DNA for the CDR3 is TGTGCCAGCAGCGGGGGACTAGCCCCCTACGAGCAGTACTTC. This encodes CASSGGLAPYEQYF. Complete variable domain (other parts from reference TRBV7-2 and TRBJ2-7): GAGVSQSPSNKVTEKGKDVELRCDPISGHTALYWYRQSLGQGLEFLIYFQGNSAPDKSGLPSDRFSAERTGGSVSTLTIQRTQQEDSAVYLCASSGGLAPYEQYFGPGTRLTVT.

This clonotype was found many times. CDR3 region: CSVSEGGPTEAFF. CDR3 in DNA: TGCAGCGTTTCCGAGGGGGGACCCACTGAAGCTTTCTTT. This chain connects TRBV29-1 to TRBJ1-1; maybe TRBD1 (6 bases). Germline V gene lookup returns CDR1 SQVTM and CDR2 ANQGSEA. With 5 bases removed from V and 4 bases from J, the gap between germline ends came to 14 bases. The CDR3 sequence is 13 residues long.

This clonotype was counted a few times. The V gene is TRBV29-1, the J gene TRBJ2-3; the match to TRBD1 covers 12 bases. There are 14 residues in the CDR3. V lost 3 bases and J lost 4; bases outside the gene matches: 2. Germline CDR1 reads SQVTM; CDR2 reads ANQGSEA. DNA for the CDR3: TGCAGCGTTGAGGGACAGGGGGCGTCAGATACGCAGTATTTT. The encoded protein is CSVEGQGASDTQYF.

The chain's CDR3 is CASSIGTGVGETQYF. For the CDR3, the DNA is TGTGCCAGCAGCATCGGGACAGGGGTAGGGGAGACCCAGTACTTC. V gene TRBV3-1 combines with J gene TRBJ2-5, with 10 bases aligning to TRBD1. V shed 5 bases, J shed 5 bases, and the junction held 8 bases outside the gene matches. The CDR3 is made up of 15 amino acids. Germline V CDR1 and CDR2: LGHDT, YNNKEL (reference sequence).

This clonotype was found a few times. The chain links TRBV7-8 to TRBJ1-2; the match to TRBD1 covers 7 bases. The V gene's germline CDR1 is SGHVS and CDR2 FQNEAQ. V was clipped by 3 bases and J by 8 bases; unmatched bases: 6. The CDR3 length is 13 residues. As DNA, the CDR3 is TGTGCCAGCAGCTTGGCGACAGGGACCGGCTACACCTTC. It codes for CASSLATGTGYTF.